These 7 T cell receptor beta chains share one sample of origin, sequenced in a study of identical twins. Each CDR3 protein gets one entry after TCRdb re-called the 5' RACE reads with MiXCR. The data show under 250,000 distinct CDR3 sequences, less than 8% seen once. These records were also assigned to another study, of yellow fever vaccine responses in identical twins.

The sample comprised memory (CD45RO+) T cells sorted from blood. Source of these receptors: a woman aged 18-30 years in good health.

The chain links TRBV15 to TRBJ2-5; 9 bases align to TRBD2. Trimming removed 3 bases from V and 5 bases from J; junction bases left unmatched: 13. The CDR3 covers 17 residues. Germline-derived CDR1 and CDR2 are LNHNV and YYDKDF (reference sequence). DNA for the CDR3: TGTGCCACCAGCAGGGGGGGATTAGCGGGAGCTGGGGAGACCCAGTACTTC. This encodes CATSRGGLAGAGETQYF.

This clonotype has just a few counts. The rearrangement joins TRBV14 to TRBJ1-6; D call uncertain. This CDR3 has 12 residues. Germline lookup yields CDR1 SGHDN and CDR2 FVKESK. Trimming removed 3 bases from V and 7 bases from J, with 4 bases in between. The CDR3 loop reads CASSHSNSPLHF. CDR3 in DNA: TGTGCCAGCAGCCACTCGAATTCACCCCTCCACTTT.

This rearrangement joins TRBV4-2 to TRBJ1-1, with no clear D. Germline CDR1 reads LGHNA; CDR2 reads YNFKEQ. V lost 0 bases to trimming and J lost 4 bases, with 12 bases between them. The CDR3 length is 15 residues. The CDR3 region has the DNA TGTGCCAGCAGCCAAGATACGAGGCAGCCCACTGAAGCTTTCTTT. Translated, it gives CASSQDTRQPTEAFF.

The table lists this clonotype with many counts. The chain has TRBV11-2 and TRBJ2-5, with D perhaps TRBD2 (7 bases). Germline CDR1 and CDR2: SGHAT and FQNNGV. Between the trimmed V and J ends, which lost 5 bases and 1 base, there was a span of 17 bases. This CDR3 is 16 amino acids long. The CDR3 region has the DNA TGTGCCAGCAGCCTGACGGGGGGCCCTATCCAAGAGACCCAGTACTTC. It specifies CASSLTGGPIQETQYF. Variable domain in full (rest from reference TRBV11-2 and TRBJ2-5): EAGVAQSPRYKIIEKRQSVAFWCNPISGHATLYWYQQILGQGPKLLIQFQNNGVVDDSQLPKDRFSAERLKGVDSTLKIQPAKLEDSAVYLCASSLTGGPIQETQYFGPGTRLLVL.

The chain has TRBV4-3 and TRBJ2-1, with 7 bases lining up with TRBD2. With V trimmed by 3 bases and J by 4 bases, 15 bases remained unmatched. CDR3 size: 18 residues. CDR1 LGHNA and CDR2 YSLEER come from the germline V gene. The CDR3 region is CASSHQVGGREGYNEQFF. CDR3 sequence (DNA): TGCGCCAGCAGCCACCAAGTGGGGGGGAGGGAGGGGTACAATGAGCAGTTCTTC.

Ten or more counts support this clonotype. The rearrangement links TRBV12-3 or TRBV12-4 to TRBJ2-3, with D perhaps matching TRBD2 (7 bases). Trimming stripped 2 bases from V and 1 base from J, with 16 bases between. The CDR3 sequence is 17 residues long. The CDR3 region is CASSLWWGGPGTDTQYF. DNA of the CDR3: TGTGCCAGCAGTTTATGGTGGGGGGGCCCGGGCACAGATACGCAGTATTTT.

This clonotype was counted a few times. This sequence joins TRBV9 and TRBJ2-4, with 9 bases lining up with TRBD1. The CDR3 sequence is 18 residues long. CDR1 is SGDLS and CDR2 is YYNGEE in the germline V gene. J was trimmed by 6 bases and V by 0 bases; bases with no gene match: 13. This CDR3 is CASSVATGATGGRNIQYF. CDR3 nucleotide sequence: TGTGCCAGCAGCGTAGCCACTGGGGCTACAGGGGGCCGAAACATTCAGTACTTC.